This TCR beta chain was documented in a study of response to subunit inactivated influenza vaccine. Study-wide points: Few additional T cells are recruited per seasonal influenza vaccination, authors suggested.

TCRdb redid the calling of the RT-PCR reads with MiXCR, one entry per CDR3 protein. The table has fewer than 600,000 distinct CDR3 sequences, around 7.9% seen once; the top ten hold approximately 14%. The germline V gene has CDR1 SGHVS and CDR2 FNYEAQ. This CDR3 contains 14 residues. This clonotype was observed a few times. Its antigen is unknown. The source of this sequence is a man aged 50 to 69 who received an inactivated influenza vaccine. The sequencing used PBMCs from blood, collected less than 30 months after vaccination. The V gene is TRBV7-6, the J gene TRBJ2-2, with D possibly being TRBD1 (5 bases). CDR3 DNA: TGTGCTACGCAGAAGGGGCGGAACACCGGGGAGCTGTTTTTT. Its translation: CATQKGRNTGELFF.